The 9 T cell receptor beta chains listed next were all sequenced from one sample in a study of CD8+CD57+ T cells in acquired aplastic anemia. The use of genomic DNA as template underpinned the TCR beta VDJ and CDR3 profiling. TCRdb processed the reads anew with MiXCR; each CDR3 protein has one entry. The data contain roughly 100,000 distinct CDR3 sequences, around 62% of them singletons. Patients picked for sequencing had shown CD8+CD57+ cell expansion detected by flow cytometry. The specimen was sorted CD4+, CD8+, or CD8+CD57+ T cells (not recorded which) from PBMCs. These receptors were obtained from a human donor with aplastic anemia.

The CDR3 here is CSVEDPGQPTNEKLFF. The CDR3 coding sequence is TGCAGCGTTGAGGATCCGGGACAGCCAACTAATGAAAAACTGTTTTTT. The chain has TRBV29-1 and TRBJ1-4; TRBD1 matches 7 bases. The ends lost 3 bases at V and 0 bases at J; junction bases unmatched: 7. CDR1 SQVTM and CDR2 ANQGSEA come from the germline V gene. There are 16 residues in the CDR3.

The J gene is TRBJ1-2, the V gene TRBV5-4, with 7 bases fitting TRBD1. Germline values: CDR1 SGHNT, CDR2 YYREEE (reference sequence). The trim removed 0 bases at V and 5 bases at J, leaving 7 bases unmatched. The CDR3 contains 15 residues. CDR3 nucleotide sequence: TGTGCCAGCAGCTTGGCCGTAGGACAGGAATATGGCTACACCTTC. Translation gives CASSLAVGQEYGYTF.

CDR3 sequence (DNA): TGTGCCAGCAGACTCTACAGGGAGAACCCCTACGAGCAGTACTTC. Protein: CASRLYRENPYEQYF. The rearrangement joins TRBV2 to TRBJ2-7, with a weak D call TRBD1 (6 bases). Germline lookup yields CDR1 SNHLY and CDR2 FYNNEI. The CDR3 is 15 amino acids. Trimming stripped 6 bases from V and 2 bases from J, with 17 bases between.

This clonotype was detected a few times. The rearrangement uses TRBV29-1 and TRBJ2-1; a possible D gene is TRBD1 (6 bases). With 5 bases removed from V and 4 bases from J, the gap between germline ends came to 15 bases. The CDR3 loop spans 14 amino acids. CDR1 SQVTM and CDR2 ANQGSEA come from the germline V gene. Here the CDR3 DNA reads TGCAGCGTTCGGACCCGGGACACTTACAATGAGCAGTTCTTC. Its translation: CSVRTRDTYNEQFF.

The chain employs TRBV24-1 and TRBJ2-5; 7 bases line up with TRBD1. J lost 1 base, V lost 7 bases, and 8 bases had no gene match. Germline V CDR1 and CDR2: KGHDR, SFDVKD. There are 15 residues in the CDR3. CDR3 DNA sequence: TGTGCCACCAGCCACCAGAACAGGGGCCAAGAGACCCAGTACTTC. Amino acids: CATSHQNRGQETQYF.

The chain couples TRBV10-3 to TRBJ1-2; D may be TRBD1 (6 bases). The CDR3 is 12 residues long. Germline V lookup: CDR1 ENHRY, CDR2 SYGVKD. V shed 2 bases and J shed 8 bases, with 9 bases lying between them. This CDR3 reads CAISETGFGYTF. The CDR3 DNA follows: TGTGCCATCAGTGAGACAGGGTTCGGCTACACCTTC.

This clonotype has ten or more counts. The chain couples TRBV2 to TRBJ1-2, with TRBD1 as a possible D gene (5 bases). Germline CDR1 is SNHLY and CDR2 is FYNNEI. The V end lost 3 bases, the J end lost 8 bases, and 22 bases lay between the germline ends. The CDR3 runs 16 residues. CDR3 sequence: CASSDFPGGGDRGYTF. The CDR3 nucleotides are TGTGCCAGCAGTGACTTCCCAGGCGGGGGTGATCGGGGCTACACCTTC.

The rearrangement links TRBV7-6 to TRBJ2-3, with TRBD2 matching over 9 bases. Germline CDR1 reads SGHVS; CDR2 reads FNYEAQ. V was pared by 1 base and J by 0 bases, with 5 bases of the junction left unmatched. The CDR3 length is 17 residues. CDR3 protein: CASSLGAGGPSTDTQYF. CDR3 bases: TGTGCCAGCAGCTTAGGGGCGGGGGGGCCTAGCACAGATACGCAGTATTTT.

In this sample, this clonotype turned up many times. This chain joins TRBV19 and TRBJ2-2; 12 bases align to TRBD1. Germline loops: CDR1 LNHDA, CDR2 SQIVND (reference sequence). V gave up 7 bases and J gave up 5 bases; unmatched junction bases: 11. The CDR3 spans 17 residues. CDR3 nucleotides: TGTGCCAGTATGGGCGATGGGGACAGGGGGCTAACCGGGGAGCTGTTTTTT. It encodes CASMGDGDRGLTGELFF.